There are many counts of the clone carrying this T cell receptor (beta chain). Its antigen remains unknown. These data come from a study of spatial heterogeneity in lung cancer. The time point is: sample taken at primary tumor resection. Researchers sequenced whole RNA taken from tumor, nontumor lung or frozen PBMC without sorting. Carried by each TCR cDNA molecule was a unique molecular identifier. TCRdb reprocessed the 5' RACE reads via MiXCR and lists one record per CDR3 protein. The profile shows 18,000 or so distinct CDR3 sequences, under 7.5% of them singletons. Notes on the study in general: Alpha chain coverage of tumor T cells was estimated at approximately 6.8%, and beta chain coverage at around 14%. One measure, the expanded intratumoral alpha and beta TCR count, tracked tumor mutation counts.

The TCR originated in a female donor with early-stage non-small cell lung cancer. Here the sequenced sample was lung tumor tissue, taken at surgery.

This CDR3 is CASSIGNENIQYF. The CDR3 DNA follows: TGTGCCAGTAGTATCGGGAATGAAAACATTCAGTACTTC. The V gene is TRBV19, the J gene TRBJ2-4, with D possibly TRBD2 on 5 matching bases. Germline CDR1 LNHDA, CDR2 SQIVND (reference sequence). Trimming stripped 3 bases from V and 5 bases from J, with 8 bases between. The CDR3 is 13 residues long.